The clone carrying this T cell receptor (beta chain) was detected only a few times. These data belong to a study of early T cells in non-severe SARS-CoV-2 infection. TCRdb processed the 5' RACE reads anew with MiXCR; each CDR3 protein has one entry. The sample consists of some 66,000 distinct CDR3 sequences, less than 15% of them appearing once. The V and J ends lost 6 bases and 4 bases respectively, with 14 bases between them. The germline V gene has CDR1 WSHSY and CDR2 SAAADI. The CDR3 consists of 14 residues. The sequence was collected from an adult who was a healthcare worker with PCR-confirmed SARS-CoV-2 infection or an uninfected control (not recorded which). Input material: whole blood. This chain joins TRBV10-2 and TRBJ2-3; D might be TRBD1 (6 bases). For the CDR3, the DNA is TGCGCCAGCAGAAGGACAGCCTCCCCAGATACGCAGTATTTT. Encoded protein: CASRRTASPDTQYF.